These 30 T cell receptor beta chains were sequenced from one sample in a study of shared T cell receptors in the human thymus (dated by TCRdb to the early 2020s). Libraries were constructed by the immunoSEQ multiplex PCR assay. TCRdb mirrors the immuneACCESS table, restricted to in-frame sequences. Some clones are absent from its copies; in checked studies, under half trace to an unresolved V gene, and the reason for the others is unknown. The sample table holds 63,000 or so clones, of which 90% to 95% were seen once. The top ten clonotypes cover around 0.033% of the sample. Specimen: thymocytes. These receptors all stem from a human donor.

The rearrangement uses TRBV2 and TRBJ1-2; D may be TRBD1 (6 bases). Germline assignment: CDR1 SNHLY and CDR2 FYNNEI. The CDR3 covers 16 residues. V lost 4 bases, J lost 4 bases, and 19 bases lay in between. The CDR3: CASSGSYALQGYGYTF. The CDR3 region has the DNA TGTGCCAGCAGTGGATCATACGCACTACAGGGCTATGGCTACACCTTC.

This rearrangement joins TRBV6-4 to TRBJ1-2; D gene ambiguous. Germline CDR1 reads MRHNA; CDR2 reads SNTAGT. Trimming removed 5 bases at V and 6 bases at J, with 10 bases between. The CDR3 length is 12 residues. CDR3 loop: CASSSSRDGYTF. DNA of the CDR3: TGTGCCAGCAGTTCGTCCAGAGATGGCTACACCTTC.

V usage is TRBV28 and J usage is TRBJ1-6; no definite D call. Trimming took off 6 bases at V and 0 bases at J, with 15 bases between the two ends. The CDR3 runs to 17 residues. The germline V gene encodes CDR1 MDHEN and CDR2 SYDVKM. The CDR3 is CASRPRKQSSYNSPLHF. The DNA for the CDR3 is TGTGCCAGCAGGCCTAGGAAACAGAGCTCCTATAATTCACCCCTCCACTTT.

The genes are TRBV9 and TRBJ1-6; tentative D call: TRBD1 (5 bases). Trimming left V 5 bases short and J 0 bases short, with 15 bases between. The germline gives CDR1 SGDLS, CDR2 YYNGEE. This CDR3 region has 17 residues. CDR3 nucleotides: TGTGCCAGCAGTGGGCAGGGATCTTACTCCTATAATTCACCCCTCCACTTT. Translation gives CASSGQGSYSYNSPLHF.

The chain recombines TRBV7-6 with TRBJ2-5, with D possibly called TRBD1 or TRBD2 (5 bases each). Germline V gene data show CDR1 as SGHVS and CDR2 as FNYEAQ. V was pared by 2 bases and J by 2 bases, with 15 bases between. The CDR3 is 16 amino acids. CDR3 nucleotides: TGTGCCAGCAGCTTAACGGGGCCGGCGTTACAAGAGACCCAGTACTTC. Translating it yields CASSLTGPALQETQYF.

This clone was picked up one time. This rearrangement joins TRBV6-5 to TRBJ2-7; D is unclear. This CDR3 has 14 residues. Germline CDR1 and CDR2: MNHEY and SVGAGI. Trimming pared 3 bases from V and 0 bases from J, leaving 9 bases between. CDR3 region: CASSYWAGSYEQYF. The DNA of the CDR3 is TGTGCCAGCAGTTATTGGGCCGGCTCCTACGAGCAGTACTTC.

V is TRBV5-1 and J is TRBJ1-4; D perhaps matches TRBD1 (6 bases). The V and J ends lost 1 base and 4 bases respectively, with 11 bases between them. Germline V gene data show CDR1 as SGHRS and CDR2 as YFSETQ. The CDR3 contains 15 residues. This chain's CDR3 is CASSLFGQLNEKLFF. The DNA for the CDR3 is TGCGCCAGCAGCTTGTTCGGACAGCTTAATGAAAAACTGTTTTTT.

V gene TRBV7-9 combines with J gene TRBJ2-5; 13 bases map to TRBD2. CDR1 and CDR2 from the germline V gene are SEHNR and FQNEAQ (reference sequence). J was trimmed by 6 bases and V by 5 bases; bases with no gene match: 9. CDR3 length: 16 amino acids. As DNA, the CDR3 is TGTGCCAGCAGCCCCCGACTAGCGGGGGGAGTGAAGACCCAGTACTTC. It translates to CASSPRLAGGVKTQYF.

The rearrangement links TRBV4-3 to TRBJ1-2; tentative D call: TRBD1 (6 bases). Germline CDR1 reads LGHNA; CDR2 reads YSLEER. The V and J ends lost 2 bases and 4 bases respectively, with 20 bases between them. The CDR3 length is 17 residues. The CDR3 protein is CASSQRPTGKKSYGYTF. DNA of the CDR3: TGCGCCAGCAGCCAACGACCCACAGGGAAAAAGTCCTATGGCTACACCTTC.

This chain links TRBV4-1 with TRBJ2-7; possibly TRBD1 or TRBD2 for D (5 bases each). The CDR3 is made up of 14 amino acids. Trimming cost V 2 bases and J 5 bases, with 13 bases left between them. Germline V gene data show CDR1 as MGHRA and CDR2 as YSYEKL. The CDR3: CASSQRRQGNEQYF. The CDR3 coding sequence is TGCGCCAGCAGCCAAAGGAGGCAGGGTAACGAGCAGTACTTC.

The V call is TRBV4-1, the J call TRBJ1-5; no reliable D call. The CDR3 has 14 residues. The ends were cut back, 0 bases at V and 7 bases at J, with 10 bases in the middle. The germline CDR1 and CDR2 sequences are MGHRA and YSYEKL. This chain's CDR3 is CASSQEVGGQPQHF. The CDR3 region has the DNA TGCGCCAGCAGCCAAGAGGTGGGTGGGCAGCCCCAGCATTTT.

V is TRBV7-2 and J is TRBJ2-2; 8 bases line up with TRBD1. The CDR3 length is 16 residues. The V gene's germline CDR1 is SGHTA and CDR2 FQGNSA. The V and J ends lost 1 base and 3 bases, in that order; junction bases with no gene match: 4. This CDR3 is CASSLVGDRYTGELFF. CDR3 bases: TGTGCCAGCAGCTTAGTAGGGGACAGGTACACCGGGGAGCTGTTTTTT.

The chain recombines TRBV11-2 with TRBJ2-3, with a possible D match to TRBD2 (7 bases). Trimming cost V 1 base and J 2 bases, with 13 bases left between them. Germline V lookup: CDR1 SGHAT, CDR2 FQNNGV. The CDR3 has 16 residues. CDR3 sequence: CASSLGRGGVTDTQYF. CDR3 DNA: TGTGCCAGCAGCTTAGGTCGCGGGGGCGTCACAGATACGCAGTATTTT. The variable domain in full, completed from reference TRBV11-2 and TRBJ2-3, reads EAGVAQSPRYKIIEKRQSVAFWCNPISGHATLYWYQQILGQGPKLLIQFQNNGVVDDSQLPKDRFSAERLKGVDSTLKIQPAKLEDSAVYLCASSLGRGGVTDTQYFGPGTRLTVL.

J is TRBJ1-1 and V is TRBV7-3; D is undetermined. Trimming took 0 bases from V and 2 from J, leaving 13 bases between them. Germline CDR1 reads SGHTA; CDR2 reads FQGTGA. This CDR3 region has 16 residues. The CDR3 is CASSLTEEVGNTEAFF. CDR3 coding DNA: TGTGCCAGCAGCTTAACGGAGGAGGTGGGAAACACTGAAGCTTTCTTT.

The rearrangement uses TRBV7-2 and TRBJ1-1; D ambiguous. This CDR3 region has 17 residues. Germline CDR1 is SGHTA and CDR2 is FQGNSA. Trimming cost V 4 bases and J 0 bases, with 18 bases left between them. The CDR3 is CASSSQRPAGMNTEAFF. The CDR3 region has the DNA TGTGCCAGCAGCTCCCAACGTCCGGCAGGTATGAACACTGAAGCTTTCTTT.

The rearrangement joins TRBV2 to TRBJ2-7; TRBD1 aligns across 7 bases. This CDR3 has 14 residues. J gave up 3 bases and V 3 bases, and 5 bases lay outside the gene matches. The germline V gene has CDR1 SNHLY and CDR2 FYNNEI. The CDR3, as DNA: TGTGCCAGCAGTGACGGGCAGGGGGACTACGAGCAGTACTTC. The encoded protein is CASSDGQGDYEQYF.

The chain employs TRBV7-2 and TRBJ2-2; 9 nucleotides agree with TRBD2. J gave up 5 bases and V 3 bases, and 7 bases lay outside the gene matches. The CDR3 runs 16 residues. Germline-derived CDR1 and CDR2 are SGHTA and FQGNSA. In DNA, the CDR3 is TGTGCCAGCAGCTTCAGGCTAGCGGGGAGGACCGGGGAGCTGTTTTTT. Its protein product is CASSFRLAGRTGELFF.

This sequence joins TRBV5-1 and TRBJ2-5, with 8 bases lining up with TRBD1. CDR3 size: 14 residues. V shed 3 bases and J 5 bases; nucleotides not matched to a gene: 6. The germline CDR1 and CDR2 sequences are SGHRS and YFSETQ. The CDR3 sequence: CASSSAGGRETQYF. CDR3 DNA sequence: TGCGCCAGCAGCTCAGCAGGGGGCCGGGAGACCCAGTACTTC.

The J gene is TRBJ1-6, the V gene TRBV13; TRBD1 is a possible D gene (6 bases). The V end was cut by 5 bases, the J end by 1 base, with 21 bases between. Looked up from germline, CDR1 is PRHDT and CDR2 is FYEKMQ (reference sequence). The CDR3 has 19 residues. This chain's CDR3 is CASSPQRTGIGSYNSPLHF. In DNA form, the CDR3 reads TGTGCCAGCAGCCCACAAAGAACAGGGATCGGGTCCTATAATTCACCCCTCCACTTT.

The J gene is TRBJ2-5, the V gene TRBV30; D may be TRBD2 (6 bases). The V end was cut by 2 bases, the J end by 5 bases, with 9 bases between. The CDR3 covers 12 residues. Germline assignment: CDR1 GTSNPN and CDR2 SVGIG (reference sequence). CDR3 loop: CAWSPGGETQYF. The CDR3 DNA reads as TGTGCCTGGAGTCCTGGGGGGGAGACCCAGTACTTC.

The chain links TRBV21-1 to TRBJ2-7; the D call TRBD1 from the table was never checked on the DNA. TRBV21-1 is a pseudogene. The length of the CDR3 is 18 residues. CDR3 in amino acids: CASSNPPVPDRASYEQYF. The CDR3 region has the DNA TGTGCCAGCAGCAATCCGCCGGTCCCGGACAGGGCCTCCTACGAGCAGTACTTC.

The genes are TRBV9 and TRBJ1-6; 10 bases are a match to TRBD1. The CDR3 has 16 residues. CDR1 and CDR2 (germline): SGDLS, YYNGEE. Germline trimming cut 3 bases from V and 7 bases from J; bases unmatched to any gene: 7. This chain's CDR3 is CASSADRGRKNSPLHF. For the CDR3, the DNA is TGTGCCAGCAGCGCAGACAGGGGGCGAAAGAATTCACCCCTCCACTTT.

This clone appeared a few times. The chain combines TRBV4-1 with TRBJ1-1, with TRBD1 as a possible D gene (5 bases). The CDR3 has 14 residues. CDR1 is MGHRA, CDR2 YSYEKL, per germline. Trimming shortened V by 3 bases and J by 4 bases, and 12 bases separated the two germline ends. In nucleotides, the CDR3 is TGCGCCAGCAGCCACCGCGGGGGGGGCACTGAAGCTTTCTTT. This encodes CASSHRGGGTEAFF.

V and J are TRBV5-8 and TRBJ1-4; the D is unclear. The V gene's germline CDR1 is SGHTS and CDR2 YDEGEE. The CDR3 spans 13 residues. V shed 0 bases and J shed 6 bases, with 6 bases lying between them. CDR3 nucleotides: TGTGCCAGCAGCTTGGTCGTCCATGAAAAACTGTTTTTT. This sequence encodes CASSLVVHEKLFF.

CDR3 sequence (DNA): TGTGCCAGCAGCTTAGCGTCGGGGGGGAATAGCACAGATACGCAGTATTTT. Translation gives CASSLASGGNSTDTQYF. The gene calls are TRBV11-3 and TRBJ2-3; 8 bases align to TRBD2. CDR3 size: 17 residues. Germline V lookup: CDR1 SGHNT, CDR2 YENEEA. V dropped 1 base and J dropped 0; count of bases not matched to a gene: 6.

The V call is TRBV9, the J call TRBJ1-2; D may be TRBD1 (5 bases). This CDR3 comprises 12 residues. CDR1 and CDR2 (germline): SGDLS, YYNGEE. V lost 2 bases and J lost 8, with 10 bases in between. The CDR3 bases are TGTGCCAGCAGCGTTGGGGCCGACGGCTACACCTTC. It codes for CASSVGADGYTF.

V gene TRBV5-1 combines with J gene TRBJ1-2, with D perhaps TRBD1 (6 bases). Looked up from germline, CDR1 is SGHRS and CDR2 is YFSETQ. Trimming left V 2 bases short and J 3 bases short, with 14 bases between. The CDR3 contains 15 residues. In DNA form, the CDR3 reads TGCGCCAGCAGCTTCTCTCCCACAGGGCACTATGGCTACACCTTC. Protein: CASSFSPTGHYGYTF.

The rearrangement links TRBV12-5 to TRBJ1-5; a possible D gene is TRBD1 (6 bases). This CDR3 has 14 amino acids. Germline loops: CDR1 LGHNT, CDR2 FRNRAP. The ends were cut back, 6 bases at V and 6 bases at J, with 15 bases in the middle. The DNA for the CDR3 is TGTGCTAGTGGCGTATTCAGGGGAGGTCAGCCCCAGCATTTT. Translating it yields CASGVFRGGQPQHF. Full variable domain (rest looked up from reference TRBV12-5 and TRBJ1-5): DARVTQTPRHKVTEMGQEVTMRCQPILGHNTVFWYRQTMMQGLELLAYFRNRAPLDDSGMPKDRFSAEMPDATLATLKIQPSEPRDSAVYFCASGVFRGGQPQHFGDGTRLSIL.

The chain carries TRBV6-6 and TRBJ2-1; TRBD2 aligns across 14 bases. V was clipped by 6 bases and J by 5 bases; unmatched bases: 3. Germline values: CDR1 MNHNY, CDR2 SVGAGI (reference sequence). The CDR3 is made up of 15 amino acids. Here the CDR3 reads CASRRLAGGHNEQFF. CDR3 coding DNA: TGTGCCAGCAGAAGACTAGCGGGGGGGCACAATGAGCAGTTCTTC.

The chain joins TRBV5-8 to TRBJ1-6; 9 positions match TRBD1. After removal of 1 base from V and 8 bases from J, the junction contained 10 bases not matched to a gene. This CDR3 region has 17 residues. In germline, CDR1 is SGHTS, CDR2 YDEGEE. The CDR3 nucleotides are TGTGCCAGCAGCTTGAGGACAGGGGACCTGATCTATTCACCCCTCCACTTT. Translated: CASSLRTGDLIYSPLHF.